This T cell receptor (beta chain) was sequenced for a study of long-term antiretroviral therapy in people with HIV. Study outcomes and limitations: Clonotypes expanded prior to ART showed repertoire dominance at all sampled time points.

The length of the CDR3 is 16 residues. Germline V CDR1 and CDR2: SGHDT, YYEEEE. Trimming removed 6 bases from V and 3 bases from J, with 19 bases in between. The assay used was immunoSEQ (version v3.0), run at survey level. Some clones are missing from TCRdb's copy, which holds only in-frame ones; the method was immunoSEQ multiplex PCR. The data show 21,000 or so clones, with roughly 85% seen just once and over 8% held by the top ten. For this clone: The antigen remains unidentified.

The source was unsorted PBMCs, collected at the start of antiretroviral therapy. V is TRBV5-6 and J is TRBJ1-3; tentative D call: TRBD1 (5 bases). This clonotype originated in a man aged 50 or older with HIV. The CDR3 here is CASKSIGTLGGNTIYF. The CDR3 nucleotides are TGTGCCAGCAAGTCGATCGGGACGTTAGGTGGAAACACCATATATTTT.